Listed below are T cell receptor beta chains from one sample, sequenced in a study of OX40 agonist ivuxolimab in advanced cancers. Using immunoSEQ multiplex PCR, the repertoire was profiled, and TCRdb retains in-frame clones only, with some absent. Of more than 15,000 clones listed, about 74% are singletons. Sequenced material: CD4+ or CD8+ T cells sorted from blood, taken in a trial of the OX40 agonist ivuxolimab. The receptor source for this set is an adult with an advanced solid tumor such as melanoma, head and neck, liver or kidney cancer. Both conserved end residues are part of each CDR3. Each record gives: D gene, V gene, clone size, J gene, CDR3 protein, CDR3 DNA. The D gene is left open where the match is weak. The size entry is marked missing in some rows and otherwise reads once, few, many or a size class.

d_gene: .; v_gene: TRBV4-1; abundance: once; j_gene: TRBJ2-5; CDR3aa: CASRGDLQETQYF; CDR3nt: TGCGCCAGCAGAGGGGACCTCCAAGAGACCCAGTACTTC
d_gene: .; v_gene: TRBV15; abundance: .; j_gene: TRBJ2-1; CDR3aa: CATSSSFNPSAAYNEQFF; CDR3nt: TGTGCCACCAGCAGTTCGTTCAACCCTAGCGCCGCCTACAATGAGCAGTTCTTC
d_gene: .; v_gene: TRBV2; abundance: .; j_gene: TRBJ2-1; CDR3aa: CAGKGNEQFF; CDR3nt: TGTGCCGGAAAGGGCAATGAGCAGTTCTTC
d_gene: TRBD1; v_gene: TRBV4-1; abundance: .; j_gene: TRBJ2-7; CDR3aa: CASSQDRGTGVEQYF; CDR3nt: TGCGCCAGCAGCCAAGATCGGGGGACAGGGGTTGAGCAGTACTTC
d_gene: .; v_gene: TRBV7-7; abundance: .; j_gene: TRBJ2-2; CDR3aa: CASSLSEDTGELFF; CDR3nt: TGTGCTAGCAGCTTATCGGAGGACACCGGGGAGCTGTTTTTT
d_gene: .; v_gene: TRBV6-1; abundance: .; j_gene: TRBJ2-7; CDR3aa: CASSEVRGPYEQYF; CDR3nt: TGTGCCAGCAGTGAAGTTAGGGGACCCTACGAGCAGTACTTC
d_gene: .; v_gene: TRBV15; abundance: .; j_gene: TRBJ2-3; CDR3aa: CATSREGSEGGDTQYF; CDR3nt: TGTGCCACCAGCAGAGAGGGTAGCGAGGGTGGGGATACGCAGTATTTT
d_gene: TRBD2; v_gene: TRBV7-2; abundance: .; j_gene: TRBJ2-3; CDR3aa: CASSLERGGLNTQYF; CDR3nt: TGTGCCAGCAGCCTTGAGCGGGGGGGCTTGAATACGCAGTATTTT
d_gene: TRBD2; v_gene: TRBV11-2; abundance: .; j_gene: TRBJ2-1; CDR3aa: CASSLDPSGIYEQFF; CDR3nt: TGTGCCAGCAGCTTAGATCCCAGCGGGATATACGAGCAGTTCTTC
d_gene: .; v_gene: TRBV5-6; abundance: .; j_gene: TRBJ2-5; CDR3aa: CASSVILVREETQYF; CDR3nt: TGTGCCAGCAGCGTAATCTTAGTCCGAGAAGAGACCCAGTACTTC